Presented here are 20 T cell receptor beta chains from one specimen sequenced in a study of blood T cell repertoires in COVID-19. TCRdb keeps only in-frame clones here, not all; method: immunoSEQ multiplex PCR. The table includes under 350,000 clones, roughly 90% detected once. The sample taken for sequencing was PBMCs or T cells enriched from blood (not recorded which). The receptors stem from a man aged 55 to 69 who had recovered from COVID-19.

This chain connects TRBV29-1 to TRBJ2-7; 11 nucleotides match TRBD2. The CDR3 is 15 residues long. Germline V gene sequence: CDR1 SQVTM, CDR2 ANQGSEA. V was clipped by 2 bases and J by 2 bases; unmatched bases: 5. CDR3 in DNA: TGCAGCGTTGAACCCGGGACTAGCGGAACCTACGAGCAGTACTTC. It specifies CSVEPGTSGTYEQYF.

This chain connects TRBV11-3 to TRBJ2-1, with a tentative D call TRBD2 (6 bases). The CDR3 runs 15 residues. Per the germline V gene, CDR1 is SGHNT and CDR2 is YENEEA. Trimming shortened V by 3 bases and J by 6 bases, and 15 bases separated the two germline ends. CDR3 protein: CASSLSGLGSNEQFF. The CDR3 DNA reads TGTGCCAGCAGCTTGTCGGGACTGGGCTCCAATGAGCAGTTCTTC. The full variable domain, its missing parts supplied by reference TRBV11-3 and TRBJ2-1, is EAGVVQSPRYKIIEKKQPVAFWCNPISGHNTLYWYLQNLGQGPELLIRYENEEAVDDSQLPKDRFSAERLKGVDSTLKIQPAELGDSAVYLCASSLSGLGSNEQFFGPGTRLTVL.

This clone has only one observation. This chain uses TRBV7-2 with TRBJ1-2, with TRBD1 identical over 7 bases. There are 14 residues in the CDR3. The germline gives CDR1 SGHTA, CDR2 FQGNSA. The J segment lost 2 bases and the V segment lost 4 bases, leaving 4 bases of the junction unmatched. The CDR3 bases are TGTGCCAGCAGCTCGACAGGGATGAACTATGGCTACACCTTC. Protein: CASSSTGMNYGYTF.

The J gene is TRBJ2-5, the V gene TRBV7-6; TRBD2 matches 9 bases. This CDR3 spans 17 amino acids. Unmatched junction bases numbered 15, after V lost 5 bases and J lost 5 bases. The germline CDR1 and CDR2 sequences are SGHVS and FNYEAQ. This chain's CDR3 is CASSHTGLAIPRETQYF. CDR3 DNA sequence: TGTGCCAGCAGCCACACGGGACTAGCAATTCCCCGCGAGACCCAGTACTTC.

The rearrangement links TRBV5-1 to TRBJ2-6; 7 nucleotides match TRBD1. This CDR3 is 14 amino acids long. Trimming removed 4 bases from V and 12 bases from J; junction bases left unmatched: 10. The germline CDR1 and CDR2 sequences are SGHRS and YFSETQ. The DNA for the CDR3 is TGCGCCAGCAGCCCTACTGACAGGGTCGGCGTCCTGACTTTC. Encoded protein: CASSPTDRVGVLTF.

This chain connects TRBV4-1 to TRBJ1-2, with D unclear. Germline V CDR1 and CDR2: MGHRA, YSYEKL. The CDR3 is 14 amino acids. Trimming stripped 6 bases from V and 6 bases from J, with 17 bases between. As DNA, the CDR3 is TGCGCCAGCAGAGCAATCGGGGTCGAGGATGGCTACACCTTC. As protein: CASRAIGVEDGYTF.

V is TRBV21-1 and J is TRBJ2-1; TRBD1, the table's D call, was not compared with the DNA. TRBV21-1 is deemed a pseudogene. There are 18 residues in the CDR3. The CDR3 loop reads CASSKVEDRPTSYNEQFF. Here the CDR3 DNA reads TGTGCCAGCAGCAAAGTCGAGGACAGGCCGACCTCCTACAATGAGCAGTTCTTC.

CDR3 sequence (DNA): TGTGCCGGCGGGACAGGGTTCTACGAGCAGTACTTC. Protein product: CAGGTGFYEQYF. The chain uses TRBV6-6 and TRBJ2-7; 9 bases are a match to TRBD1. CDR1 and CDR2 (germline): MNHNY, SVGAGI (reference sequence). The CDR3 runs 12 residues. V shed 11 bases, J shed 3 bases, and the junction held 5 bases outside the gene matches.

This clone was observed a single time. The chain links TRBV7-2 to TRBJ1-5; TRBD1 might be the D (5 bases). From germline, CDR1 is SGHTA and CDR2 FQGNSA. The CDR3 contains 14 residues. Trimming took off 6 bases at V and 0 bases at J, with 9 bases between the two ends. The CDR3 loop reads CASSPGFSNQPQHF. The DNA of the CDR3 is TGTGCCAGCAGTCCAGGGTTTAGCAATCAGCCCCAGCATTTT.

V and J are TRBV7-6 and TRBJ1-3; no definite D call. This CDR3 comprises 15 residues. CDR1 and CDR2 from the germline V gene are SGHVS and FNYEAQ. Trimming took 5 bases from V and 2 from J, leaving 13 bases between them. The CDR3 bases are TGTGCCAGCAGCGACAAAGTGGCCCCTGGAAACACCATATATTTT. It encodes CASSDKVAPGNTIYF.

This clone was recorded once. The CDR3 loop is CSVDDRDQETQYF. The CDR3 nucleotides are TGCAGCGTTGATGACAGGGACCAAGAGACCCAGTACTTC. The rearrangement links TRBV29-1 to TRBJ2-5, with 7 bases identical to TRBD1. V was pared by 3 bases and J by 0 bases, with 1 base of the junction left unmatched. CDR3 length: 13 residues. From germline, CDR1 is SQVTM and CDR2 ANQGSEA.

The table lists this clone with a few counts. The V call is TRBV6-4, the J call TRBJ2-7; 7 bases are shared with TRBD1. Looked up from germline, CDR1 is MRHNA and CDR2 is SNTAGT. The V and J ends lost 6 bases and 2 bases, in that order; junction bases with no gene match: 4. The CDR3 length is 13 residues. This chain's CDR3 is CASSWDRPYEQYF. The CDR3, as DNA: TGTGCCAGCAGCTGGGACAGACCCTACGAGCAGTACTTC.

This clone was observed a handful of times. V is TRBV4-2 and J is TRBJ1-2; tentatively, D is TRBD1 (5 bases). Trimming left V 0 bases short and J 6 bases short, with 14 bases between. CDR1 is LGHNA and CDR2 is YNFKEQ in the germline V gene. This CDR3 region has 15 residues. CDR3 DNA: TGTGCCAGCAGCCAAGATCGGGGGGGAGGGGATGGCTACACCTTC. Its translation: CASSQDRGGGDGYTF.

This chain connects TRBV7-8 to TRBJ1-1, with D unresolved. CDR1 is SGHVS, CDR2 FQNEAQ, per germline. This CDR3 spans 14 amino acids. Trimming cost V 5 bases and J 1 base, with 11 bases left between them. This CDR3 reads CASSPRRENTEAFF. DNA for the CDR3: TGTGCCAGCAGCCCAAGGAGGGAGAACACTGAAGCTTTCTTT.

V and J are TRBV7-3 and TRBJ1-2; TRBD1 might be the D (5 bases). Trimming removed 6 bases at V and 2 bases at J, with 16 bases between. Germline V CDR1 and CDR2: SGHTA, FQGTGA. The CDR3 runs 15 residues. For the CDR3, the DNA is TGTGCCAGCAGAACTTGGTCGACAGAGAACTATGGCTACACCTTC. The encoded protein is CASRTWSTENYGYTF.

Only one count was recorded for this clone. The CDR3 here is CASSYVRVAGTGEETQYF. DNA of the CDR3: TGTGCCAGCAGTTACGTTAGAGTTGCCGGGACAGGGGAAGAGACCCAGTACTTC. V is TRBV6-2 or TRBV6-3 and J is TRBJ2-5; 10 nucleotides agree with TRBD1. The CDR3 is made up of 18 amino acids. The germline V gene has CDR1 MNHEY and CDR2 SVGEGT. After removal of 2 bases from V and 3 bases from J, the junction contained 12 bases not matched to a gene.

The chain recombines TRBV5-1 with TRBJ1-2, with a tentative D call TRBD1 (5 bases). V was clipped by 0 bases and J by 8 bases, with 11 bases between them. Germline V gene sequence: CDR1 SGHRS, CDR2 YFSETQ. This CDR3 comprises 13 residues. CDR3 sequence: CASSLEGSWGYTF. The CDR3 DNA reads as TGCGCCAGCAGCTTGGAGGGGTCTTGGGGCTACACCTTC.

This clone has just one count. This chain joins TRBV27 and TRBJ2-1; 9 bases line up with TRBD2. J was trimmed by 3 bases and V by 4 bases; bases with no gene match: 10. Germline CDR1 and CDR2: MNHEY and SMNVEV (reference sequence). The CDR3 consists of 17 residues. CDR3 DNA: TGTGCCAGCAGTTACACCCCAGGACTAGCGATCTACAATGAGCAGTTCTTC. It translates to CASSYTPGLAIYNEQFF.

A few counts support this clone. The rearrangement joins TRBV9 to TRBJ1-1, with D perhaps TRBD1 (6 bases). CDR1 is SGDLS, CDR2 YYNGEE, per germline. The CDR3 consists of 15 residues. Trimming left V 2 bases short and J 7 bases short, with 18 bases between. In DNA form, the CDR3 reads TGTGCCAGCAGCGTGAGCAGGGGTCGTACGGGTGAAGCTTTCTTT. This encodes CASSVSRGRTGEAFF.

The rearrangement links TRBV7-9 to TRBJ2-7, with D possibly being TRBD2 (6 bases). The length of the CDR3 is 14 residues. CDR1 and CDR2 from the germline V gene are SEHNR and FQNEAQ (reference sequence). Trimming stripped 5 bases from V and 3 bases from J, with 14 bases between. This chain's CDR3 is CASSPVGGSYEQYF. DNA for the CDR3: TGTGCCAGCAGCCCAGTTGGGGGGAGCTACGAGCAGTACTTC. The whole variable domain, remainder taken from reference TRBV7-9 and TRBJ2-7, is DTGVSQNPRHKITKRGQNVTFRCDPISEHNRLYWYRQTLGQGPEFLTYFQNEAQLEKSRLLSDRFSAERPKGSFSTLEIQRTEQGDSAMYLCASSPVGGSYEQYFGPGTRLTVT.